This T cell receptor (beta chain) was documented in a study of cytomegalovirus exposure and HLA in healthy donors (TCRdb year 2017). In the study overall: According to an earlier analysis of 450 to 650 of the donors, 150 million to 200 million T cells yielded 90 million to 130 million unique TCR beta sequences and around 280 Gb of sequence data. Donor age, sex, ethnicity and CMV serostatus were compiled together with the repertoire data. The number of typed donors differed by locus: roughly 629-640 for A, B, C, DRB1 and DQB1; some 500 for DQA1; around 580 for DPA1; and about 450 for DPB1. The study aimed to test whether cataloging public T cell receptors could reveal signatures of past pathogen exposure. A separate validation cohort of 100 to 150 different subjects was used in addition to the approximately 700-subject first cohort. A later analysis re-examined previously published TCR beta repertoires from more than 550 donors and added high-resolution HLA genotyping to investigate patterns of TCR occurrence. HLA typing included class I and class II loci at four-digit resolution. In the later analysis, no new phenotypic data were used to find candidate immune exposures; instead, reliance was placed on TCR beta sequences and their occurrence across donors. The study used immunosequencing to profile the T cell repertoires of approximately 690 subjects and linked those repertoires to cytomegalovirus serostatus. Among the roughly 400 genotyped donors, roughly 80% belonged to the genetic ancestry cluster associated with self-reported Caucasian donors. Four or five DR-DQ haplotypes were handled as single units for association and clustering, since linkage in the cohort was strong. High-throughput TCR immunosequencing, statistical association of individual TCRs with disease status, and machine learning were combined to predict cytomegalovirus infection status. Every discovery cohort repertoire had been produced on one sequencing platform. A later genetic analysis used genome-wide SNP genotypes for 398 of the 666 donors, treating that subset as a discovery cohort. About 310 gigabases of sequencing data and 80 million or so unique TCR sequences were included in an early release covering around 600 HLA-typed donors. Among around 400 genotyped donors of the cohort, an average of roughly 230,000 unique TCR beta nucleotide sequences was sequenced per donor, of which approximately 18% were non-productive. In an earlier analysis of roughly 540 of the donors, high-throughput TCR beta sequencing was used to judge whether each TCR beta V gene segment behaved as functional or pseudogenic. Study-wide conclusions, independent of this receptor: Assigning TCR associations to individual alleles was difficult when HLA alleles, especially DR and DQ, strongly co-occurred. According to a later analysis, TCR association rates differed among HLA loci, with DRB1 alleles showing the most associated TCRs and HLA-C alleles showing the fewest. A later analysis found that most CMV-associated TCR beta chains appeared HLA-restricted, with HLA associations seemingly driven largely by CMV exposure. Compared with equally common non-associated chains, HLA-associated TCR beta chains in a later analysis were more clonally expanded and had lower generation probabilities. Most TCR sequences were seen in very few donors, while some public TCRs were found in many individuals. Linkage disequilibrium might explain the correlated functional status among segregating V segments, but an unknown experimental factor could not be excluded. Roughly uniform sequencing depth across donors was assumed in presence/absence analyses, although this assumption may not hold. According to a later analysis, parvovirus B19, influenza, CMV and Epstein-Barr virus appeared linked to several top co-occurrence clusters. The classifier was reported to diagnose cytomegalovirus status with high specificity and sensitivity in both the original and validation cohorts. In vitro tests confirmed that three of the cytomegalovirus-associated TCR beta chains recognize cytomegalovirus antigens. A total of fewer than 200 TCR beta chains were listed by the study as associated with cytomegalovirus. A later genetic analysis reported fewer N-insertions in productive TCRs among donors in an Asian-associated ancestry cluster than the roughly 620-donor mean. In this cohort, only TCR beta chains were sequenced, and detectable features were limited by the absence of alpha or paired-chain data. V-gene and J-gene trimming of TCR beta chains was associated with a missense DCLRE1C variant in a later genetic analysis, and the association was replicated in an independent cohort. Because counts were too low, around 18 rarely observed V segments, including chromosome 9 orphons, were left out of the earlier analysis of approximately 580 of the donors. Because HLA typing was missing for some donors at each locus, association tests included only the typed subset. A further reported finding was that TCR beta sequences accurately predicted the HLA-A and HLA-B alleles for most subjects in the first cohort. Some IMGT-functional V segments, including TRBV6-2 and TRBV6-3, could not be told apart with the 87-base-pair reads, so those segments were excluded. A later analysis associated about 17,000 TCR beta sequences with specific HLA alleles at a false discovery rate of 0.05. An earlier analysis of several hundred of the donors showed that most TCR beta V segments appeared in productive rearrangements either about 90% or about 30% of the time, which broadly matched IMGT annotations. The authors suggested that the approach could potentially be generalized to other disease states and immunological phenotypes. The only immune exposure information available for the cohort was CMV serostatus. The sequencing pipeline was judged likely to have produced a cluster of highly shared sequence variants as a technical artifact.

On this clone: Its antigen remains unidentified. No much larger clonotype is one base removed from it; base qualities were not supplied.

In total, approximately 690 healthy bone marrow donors made up the cohort. All cohort members were sampled while nominally healthy, although unrecorded immune exposures were likely present. CMV serostatus was positive for more than 250 and negative for about 55% of the roughly 670 cohort members, and was not recorded for this donor. A peripheral blood sample was provided by each donor, and peripheral blood mononuclear cells were used for TCR beta sequencing. The Qiagen DNeasy Blood Extraction Kit was used to extract genomic DNA from the blood cell samples. There are 17 amino acids in the CDR3, from cysteine to phenylalanine inclusive. Only the CDR3 part of the read is kept: 51 bases, read in frame from the first base. Trimmed from V: 2 bases; trimmed from J: 1 base; junction bases lacking a gene match: 9. The germline V gene encodes CDR1 SGHRS and CDR2 YFSETQ. Preparation of the library involved the immunoSEQ multiplex PCR assay. For the multiplex PCR, a mixture combining 60 forward primers for TCR Vbeta segments and 13 reverse primers for TCR Jbeta segments was used. A multiplex PCR assay on genomic DNA amplified the CDR3 region of rearranged TCR beta genes. On the Illumina HiSeq System, the amplified TCR beta libraries were sequenced as 87-base-pair reads. As for how the authors treated the data: A later analysis tallied roughly 80 million unique TCR beta chains across the 666 repertoires, and around 10 million of those chains were shared by two or more donors. Raw reads were error-corrected and collapsed into unique sequences by a nearest-neighbor algorithm in which closely related sequences were merged to remove PCR and sequencing errors. V, D and J gene segments were assigned by aligning CDR3 sequences to IMGT reference sequences. For a sequence to be retained, at least a six-nucleotide match to both a V gene segment and a J gene segment was required. A rearrangement was called productive if the CDR3 had no stop codons and remained in frame with V and J, and every other rearrangement was called non-productive. Following IMGT convention, CDR3 was defined as the stretch from the second conserved V-encoded cysteine to the conserved J-encoded phenylalanine. The earlier analysis of 500 to 750 of the donors excluded any sequence lacking an unambiguous match to a single V gene segment. An earlier analysis of about 590 of the donors classified V segments as functional when productive rearrangements were above 56.7% and as segregating when the standard deviation between donors was above 5%. A statistical classification framework was developed to diagnose cytomegalovirus status using the catalog of TCR beta chain sequences. In a later analysis, V and J genes were assigned by comparing TCR nucleotide sequences against IMGT/GENE-DB human TR gene sequences. A later analysis assigned CDR3 sequences and most-parsimonious VDJ recombination scenarios with the TCRdist pipeline. In a later analysis, each TCR beta chain was defined by its CDR3 amino acid sequence together with its V-gene family, and reads lacking a unique V-gene family were excluded. To address suspected cross-contamination and a sequencing artifact, a later analysis removed approximately 600 highly shared, low-generation-probability nucleotide sequences. In a later analysis, a clonal expansion index was calculated for each public chain from normalized within-repertoire ranks of inferred template counts. Generation probabilities in a later analysis came from a VDJ recombination model fitted to out-of-frame rearrangements, and those results were checked against IGoR. In a later analysis, TCR-TCR, TCR-HLA and TCR-CMV co-occurrence was scored with hypergeometric tests, and a repertoire-size bias correction was applied to TCR pairs. A later analysis estimated false discovery rates by permuting HLA or CMV assignments 20 times. In a later analysis, co-occurring TCRs were grouped with DBSCAN, and TCRdist sequence similarity was added when clustering was performed within HLA-allele-positive subsets. For co-occurrence clustering, repertoires with fewer than 30,000 or more than 120,000 public chains were excluded, along with 4 to 6 repertoires with anomalous nucleotide sharing. Sourced from immuneACCESS, this table was stored by TCRdb with only in-frame sequences that have V and J called. A share of the clones is absent; for the studies checked, an unresolved V gene accounts for under half, and the remainder has no known explanation. V, J and clone size were drawn from that table, and D and trimming were deduced from the DNA. Within this sample are 85,000 to 120,000 clones, with around 57% of them counted one time only. The ten most abundant clones make up around 5% of the sample.

The clonotype comes from a human donor in good health. The specimen was PBMCs. The chain was built from TRBV5-1 and TRBJ2-7; 10 nucleotides in the junction match TRBD2. CDR3 reads: CASSFLAGEVKSYEQYF. Here is the DNA: TGCGCCAGCAGCTTCCTAGCGGGAGAGGTCAAGTCCTACGAGCAGTACTTC. Reference TRBV5-1 and TRBJ2-7 proteins supply the regions before and after the CDR3; the full variable domain is: KAGVTQTPRYLIKTRGQQVTLSCSPISGHRSVSWYQQTPGQGLQFLFEYFSETQRNKGNFPGRFSGRQFSNSRSEMNVSTLELGDSALYLCASSFLAGEVKSYEQYFGPGTRLTVT.